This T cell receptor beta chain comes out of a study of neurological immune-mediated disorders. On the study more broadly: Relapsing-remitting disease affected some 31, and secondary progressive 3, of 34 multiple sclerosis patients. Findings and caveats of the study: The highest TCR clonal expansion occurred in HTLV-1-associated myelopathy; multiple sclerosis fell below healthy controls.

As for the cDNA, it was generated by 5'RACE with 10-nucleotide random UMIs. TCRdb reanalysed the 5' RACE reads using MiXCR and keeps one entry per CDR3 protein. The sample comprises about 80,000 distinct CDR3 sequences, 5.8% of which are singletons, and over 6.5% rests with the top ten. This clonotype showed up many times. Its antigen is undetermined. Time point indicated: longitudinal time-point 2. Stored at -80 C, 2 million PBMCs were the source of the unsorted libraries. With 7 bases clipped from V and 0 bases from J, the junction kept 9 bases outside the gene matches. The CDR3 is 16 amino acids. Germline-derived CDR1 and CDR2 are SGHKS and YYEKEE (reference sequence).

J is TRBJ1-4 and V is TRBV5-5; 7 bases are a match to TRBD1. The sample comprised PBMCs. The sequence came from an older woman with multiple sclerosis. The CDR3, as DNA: TGTGCCAGCTCTAGGGACAGATCTGCAACTAATGAAAAACTGTTTTTT. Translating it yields CASSRDRSATNEKLFF.